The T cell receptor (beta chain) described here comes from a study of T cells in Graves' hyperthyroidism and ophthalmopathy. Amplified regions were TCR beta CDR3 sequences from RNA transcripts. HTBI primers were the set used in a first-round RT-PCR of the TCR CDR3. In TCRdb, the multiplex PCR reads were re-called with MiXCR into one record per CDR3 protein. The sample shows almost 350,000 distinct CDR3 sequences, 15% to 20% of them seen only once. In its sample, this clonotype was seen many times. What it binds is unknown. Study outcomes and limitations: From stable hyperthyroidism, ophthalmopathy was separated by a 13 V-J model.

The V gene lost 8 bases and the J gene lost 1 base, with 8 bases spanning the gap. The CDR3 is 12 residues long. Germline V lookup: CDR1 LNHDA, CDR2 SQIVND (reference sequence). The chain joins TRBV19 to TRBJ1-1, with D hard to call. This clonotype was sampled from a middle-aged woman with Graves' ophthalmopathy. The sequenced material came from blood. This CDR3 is CASLWGNTEAFF. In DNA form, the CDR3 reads TGTGCCAGTTTATGGGGGAACACTGAAGCTTTCTTT.